The 16 T cell receptor beta chains below were found in one sample sequenced in a study of CD8+ T cells in alopecia areata. Treatment indicated: oral pan-JAK inhibitor, 5-10 mg twice daily. Once RNA had been extracted, it was reverse transcribed into cDNA to act as the sequencing template. Using immunoSEQ multiplex PCR, the repertoire was profiled, and TCRdb retains in-frame clones only, with some absent. The sample lists about 290,000 clones; over 45% were seen once. Sequences were derived from CD4+ T cells sorted from blood, sampled at week 24, from a patient treated with tofacitinib. The receptors originated from a human donor with alopecia areata.

With respect to this clone: This specimen includes other DNA sequences encoding the same CDR3. This chain joins TRBV5-1 and TRBJ2-5; D not certain. From germline, CDR1 is SGHRS and CDR2 YFSETQ. The CDR3 runs to 13 residues. Trimming removed 0 bases from V and 4 bases from J, with 7 bases in between. The CDR3 region has the DNA TGCGCCAGCAGCTTGGGGCACGGAGAGACCCAGTACTTC. It yields the protein CASSLGHGETQYF.

Worth noting for this clone: The same CDR3 is also encoded by other DNA sequences in this sample. Here the CDR3 DNA reads TGCAGCGTTGAACGCCAGGGGACAGATACGCAGTATTTT. This codes for CSVERQGTDTQYF. The rearrangement joins TRBV29-1 to TRBJ2-3, with D possibly being TRBD1 (6 bases). With 2 bases removed from V and 3 bases from J, the gap between germline ends came to 9 bases. The CDR3 sequence is 13 residues long. Looked up from germline, CDR1 is SQVTM and CDR2 is ANQGSEA.

V gene TRBV7-9 combines with J gene TRBJ1-5; TRBD1 matches at 7 bases. Per germline, CDR1 SEHNR and CDR2 FQNEAQ (reference sequence). This CDR3 is built from 16 residues. With V trimmed by 4 bases and J by 0 bases, 6 bases remained unmatched. The CDR3 loop is CASSYGTDYSNQPQHF. The CDR3 DNA is TGTGCCAGCAGCTACGGGACAGACTATAGCAATCAGCCCCAGCATTTT.

This clone was seen a few times. The rearrangement uses TRBV19 and TRBJ2-7; 10 bases agree with TRBD2. V lost 11 bases, J lost 5 bases, and 9 bases stayed unmatched. CDR3 size: 13 residues. In germline, CDR1 is LNHDA, CDR2 SQIVND (reference sequence). CDR3 residues: CASRASGGNEQYF. For the CDR3, the DNA is TGTGCCTCTCGGGCTAGCGGGGGTAACGAGCAGTACTTC.

The gene calls are TRBV30 and TRBJ2-3; D uncertain. V lost 4 bases and J 2 bases, leaving 7 bases between the germline ends. CDR1 is GTSNPN, CDR2 SVGIG, per germline (reference sequence). The CDR3 loop spans 12 amino acids. The CDR3 DNA reads as TGTGCCTGGACAGAGAACACAGATACGCAGTATTTT. Protein product: CAWTENTDTQYF.

The chain couples TRBV30 to TRBJ2-3; possible D gene TRBD2, 5 bases. The length of the CDR3 is 13 residues. Per germline, CDR1 GTSNPN and CDR2 SVGIG (reference sequence). Trimming pared 3 bases from V and 8 bases from J, leaving 15 bases between. This chain's CDR3 is CAWRGGLASTQYF. DNA of the CDR3: TGTGCCTGGAGGGGCGGACTCGCAAGTACGCAGTATTTT. The complete variable domain, with remaining parts taken from reference TRBV30 and TRBJ2-3, reads SQTIHQWPATLVQPVGSPLSLECTVEGTSNPNLYWYRQAAGRGLQLLFYSVGIGQISSEVPQNLSASRPQDRQFILSSKKLLLSDSGFYLCAWRGGLASTQYFGPGTRLTVL.

The chain is built from TRBV7-2 and TRBJ1-6; 7 nucleotides agree with TRBD1. The V gene's germline CDR1 is SGHTA and CDR2 FQGNSA. The ends lost 4 bases at V and 6 bases at J; junction bases unmatched: 6. CDR3 length equals 15 residues. The CDR3 reads CASSSTGDSNSPLHF. In nucleotides, the CDR3 is TGTGCCAGCAGCTCCACGGGGGACAGTAATTCACCCCTCCACTTT.

The CDR3 bases are TGTGCCAGCAGTCCAGGCACAGCATACTCCCAAGAGACCCAGTACTTC. Its protein is CASSPGTAYSQETQYF. J is TRBJ2-5 and V is TRBV2; no firm D call. V lost 5 bases, J lost 1 base, and 17 bases lay in between. From germline, CDR1 is SNHLY and CDR2 FYNNEI. There are 16 residues in the CDR3.

This clone was picked up a small number of times. This chain connects TRBV21-1 to TRBJ1-5. TRBV21-1 has pseudogene status. CDR3 length: 11 residues. The CDR3 is CASSSWRPQHF. CDR3 in DNA: TGTGCCAGCAGCAGTTGGCGGCCCCAGCATTTT.

The chain uses TRBV19 and TRBJ2-5; D is perhaps TRBD1 or TRBD2 (5 bases each). Germline V lookup: CDR1 LNHDA, CDR2 SQIVND (reference sequence). The CDR3 spans 13 residues. With 5 bases removed from V and 5 bases from J, the gap between germline ends came to 12 bases. CDR3 nucleotide sequence: TGTGCCAGTAGTGCCCGGGGCCTGGAGACCCAGTACTTC. Protein product: CASSARGLETQYF.

The chain uses TRBV4-1 and TRBJ1-4; the D is unclear. CDR1 is MGHRA and CDR2 is YSYEKL in the germline V gene. Trimming removed 2 bases at V and 5 bases at J, with 9 bases between. The CDR3 is made up of 14 amino acids. Here the CDR3 DNA reads TGCGCCAGCAGCCAACCGGGGAGAAATGAAAAACTGTTTTTT. Protein sequence: CASSQPGRNEKLFF.

The chain is built from TRBV5-1 and TRBJ2-5, with D tentatively TRBD1 or TRBD2 (7 bases each). This CDR3 has 14 amino acids. Germline values: CDR1 SGHRS, CDR2 YFSETQ. Trimming took off 6 bases at V and 4 bases at J, with 16 bases between the two ends. In nucleotides, the CDR3 is TGCGCCAGCACATCCGGCAGGGGGGGAGAGACCCAGTACTTC. It encodes CASTSGRGGETQYF.

This clone appeared a single time. The rearrangement joins TRBV2 to TRBJ1-2, with D unresolved. The CDR3 covers 12 residues. V was shortened by 2 bases and J by 3 bases, with 4 bases between the two germline ends. Germline V lookup: CDR1 SNHLY, CDR2 FYNNEI. The CDR3 coding sequence is TGTGCCAGCAGTGAAACACACTATGGCTACACCTTC. Its protein is CASSETHYGYTF.

This clone has just a few counts. This rearrangement joins TRBV7-9 to TRBJ1-1, with D hard to call. The CDR3 is 14 residues long. V was trimmed by 0 bases and J by 3 bases, leaving 8 bases between them. CDR1 is SEHNR, CDR2 FQNEAQ, per germline (reference sequence). CDR3 residues: CASSLAPQYTEAFF. CDR3 nucleotides: TGTGCCAGCAGCTTAGCGCCCCAATACACTGAAGCTTTCTTT.

The chain couples TRBV6-5 to TRBJ2-7, with TRBD1 as a possible D gene (5 bases). V lost 4 bases and J lost 5, with 6 bases in between. CDR3 length: 11 amino acids. Germline-derived CDR1 and CDR2 are MNHEY and SVGAGI. Here the CDR3 reads CASSSGHEQYF. CDR3 DNA sequence: TGTGCCAGCAGTTCAGGGCACGAGCAGTACTTC.

This clone was counted between two and nine times. V is TRBV15 and J is TRBJ1-1; D is unclear. The CDR3 loop spans 15 amino acids. Trimming stripped 5 bases from V and 6 bases from J, with 19 bases between. Germline values: CDR1 LNHNV, CDR2 YYDKDF (reference sequence). The CDR3 protein is CATSLLGQVLPEAFF. DNA of the CDR3: TGTGCCACCAGCCTCCTCGGGCAGGTTCTGCCTGAAGCTTTCTTT.